This T cell receptor (beta chain) was recorded in a study of T-cell reconstitution after alpha-beta-depleted transplantation in children. Unique molecular identifiers were used in preparing the TCRbeta library. Using its own MiXCR run on the PCR reads, TCRdb lists one record per CDR3 protein. The data hold 600,000 to 800,000 distinct CDR3 sequences, with under 15% observed a single time. Germline V gene data show CDR1 as MDHEN and CDR2 as SYDVKM. CDR3 length: 17 residues. Comments on this clonotype: A much larger clone lies one base from this, so it may be a read error.

The TCR originated in a girl aged 2 to 9 with congenital amegakaryocytic thrombocytopenia, due to receive a stem cell transplant. Sequenced material: PBMCs, taken before TCRalphabeta/CD19-depleted stem cell transplant. V is TRBV28 and J is TRBJ2-4; the match to TRBD2 covers 12 bases. The CDR3 DNA reads as TGTGCCAGCAGTTCCCGACTAGCGGGAGCCGCCAAAAACAGTCAGTACTTC. Its translation is CASSSRLAGAAKNSQYF.